This TCR beta chain was identified in a study of shared clonotypes between healthy human individuals. This table comes from immunoSEQ multiplex PCR, and its TCRdb copy is limited to in-frame clones, with some not included. The profile shows about 2.4 million clones, approximately 93% of them singletons. The germline V gene encodes CDR1 MDHEN and CDR2 SYDVKM. Trimming took 6 bases from V and 7 from J; bases not matched to a gene: 11. The CDR3 has 16 amino acids. Sequenced: naive CD4+ T cells from PBMCs. The subset here: CD45RA+ positively selected. The chain carries TRBV28 and TRBJ1-4; 10 bases agree with TRBD1. The origin of this receptor is a man aged 18 to 30 in good health. Some clones in this sample may be carry-over from other donors' samples. CDR3: CASSRQGASIGEKLFF. Written as DNA, the CDR3 is TGTGCCAGCAGCCGACAGGGGGCGAGTATAGGTGAAAAACTGTTTTTT.